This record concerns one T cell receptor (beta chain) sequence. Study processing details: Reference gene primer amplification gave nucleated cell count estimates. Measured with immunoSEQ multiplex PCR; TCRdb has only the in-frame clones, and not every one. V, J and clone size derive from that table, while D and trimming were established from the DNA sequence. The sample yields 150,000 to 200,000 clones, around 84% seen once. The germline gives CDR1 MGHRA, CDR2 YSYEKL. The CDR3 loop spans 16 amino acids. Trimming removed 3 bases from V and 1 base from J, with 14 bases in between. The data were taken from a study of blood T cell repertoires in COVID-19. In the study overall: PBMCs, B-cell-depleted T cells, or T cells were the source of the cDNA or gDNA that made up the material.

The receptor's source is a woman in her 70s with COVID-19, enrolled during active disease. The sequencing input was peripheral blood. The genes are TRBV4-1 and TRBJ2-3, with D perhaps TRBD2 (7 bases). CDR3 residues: CASSHGGAPGTDTQYF. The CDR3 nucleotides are TGCGCCAGCAGCCATGGGGGGGCCCCGGGCACAGATACGCAGTATTTT.